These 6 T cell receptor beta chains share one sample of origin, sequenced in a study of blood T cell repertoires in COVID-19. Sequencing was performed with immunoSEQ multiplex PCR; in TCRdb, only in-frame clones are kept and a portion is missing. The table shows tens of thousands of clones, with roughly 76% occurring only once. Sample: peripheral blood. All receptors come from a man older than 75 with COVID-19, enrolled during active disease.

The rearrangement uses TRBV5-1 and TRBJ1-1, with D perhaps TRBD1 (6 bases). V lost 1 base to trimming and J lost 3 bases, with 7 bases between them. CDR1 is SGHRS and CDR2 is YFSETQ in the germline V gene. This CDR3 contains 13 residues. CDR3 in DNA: TGCGCCAGCAGCTTGAGACAGGACACTGAAGCTTTCTTT. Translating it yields CASSLRQDTEAFF.

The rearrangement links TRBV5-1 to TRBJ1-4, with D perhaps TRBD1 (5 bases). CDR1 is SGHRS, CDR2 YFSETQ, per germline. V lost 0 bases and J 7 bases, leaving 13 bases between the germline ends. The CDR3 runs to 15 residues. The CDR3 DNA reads TGCGCCAGCAGCTTGGACGGAGGGGCAGGTGAAAAACTGTTTTTT. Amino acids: CASSLDGGAGEKLFF.

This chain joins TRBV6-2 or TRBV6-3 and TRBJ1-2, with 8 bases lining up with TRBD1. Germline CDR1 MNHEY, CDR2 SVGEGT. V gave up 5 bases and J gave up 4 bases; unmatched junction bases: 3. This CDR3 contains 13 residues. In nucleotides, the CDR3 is TGTGCCAGCAGTGACAGGGGATTCTATGGCTACACCTTC. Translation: CASSDRGFYGYTF.

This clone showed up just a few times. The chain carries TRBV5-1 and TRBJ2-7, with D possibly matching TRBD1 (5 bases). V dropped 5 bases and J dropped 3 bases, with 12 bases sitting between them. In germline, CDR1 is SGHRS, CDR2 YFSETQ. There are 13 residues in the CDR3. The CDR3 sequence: CASRTGPSYEQYF. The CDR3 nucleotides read TGCGCCAGCAGAACAGGCCCGAGCTACGAGCAGTACTTC. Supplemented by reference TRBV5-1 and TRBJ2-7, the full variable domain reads KAGVTQTPRYLIKTRGQQVTLSCSPISGHRSVSWYQQTPGQGLQFLFEYFSETQRNKGNFPGRFSGRQFSNSRSEMNVSTLELGDSALYLCASRTGPSYEQYFGPGTRLTVT.

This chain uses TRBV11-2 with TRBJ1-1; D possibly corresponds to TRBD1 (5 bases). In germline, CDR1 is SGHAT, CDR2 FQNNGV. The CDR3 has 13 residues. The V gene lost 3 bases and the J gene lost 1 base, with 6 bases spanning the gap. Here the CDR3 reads CASSFGQNTEAFF. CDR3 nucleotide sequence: TGTGCCAGCAGCTTTGGACAGAACACTGAAGCTTTCTTT.

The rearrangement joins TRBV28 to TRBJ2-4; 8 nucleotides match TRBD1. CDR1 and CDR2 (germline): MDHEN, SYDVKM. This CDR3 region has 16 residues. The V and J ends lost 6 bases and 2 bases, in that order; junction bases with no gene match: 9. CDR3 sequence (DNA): TGTGCCAGCAGCCGCCGGCAGGGGGCCCCCAAAAACATTCAGTACTTC. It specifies CASSRRQGAPKNIQYF.